This T cell receptor beta chain originates from a study of blood T cell repertoires in COVID-19. Turning to the study itself: Sites in the United States, Italy and Spain provided acute and convalescent COVID-19 samples. T cells, B-cell-depleted T cells, or PBMCs supplied cDNA or gDNA.

In the study's own analysis: Reference gene primer amplification gave estimated nucleated cell counts. The protocol was immunoSEQ multiplex PCR, while the TCRdb copy is restricted to in-frame clones and leaves out a portion. The V and J calls and clone size come from that table; D and trimming were worked out from the DNA. The sample includes some 80,000 clones, 85% to 90% of them seen just once. V lost 1 base, J lost 1 base, and 12 bases lay in between. The germline gives CDR1 SGHNT, CDR2 YENEEA. This CDR3 has 16 amino acids. Sequencing was done on a sample of peripheral blood. The chain joins TRBV11-3 to TRBJ2-3; D may be TRBD1 (5 bases). This clonotype was sampled from a woman aged 80 or older in a cohort sampled during active or convalescent COVID-19. The CDR3 DNA reads as TGTGCCAGCAGCTTAGGAGATACCAGGGGCACAGATACGCAGTATTTT. It codes for CASSLGDTRGTDTQYF.